Below, 27 T cell receptor beta chains from the same sample are listed, as sequenced in a study of T-cell memory formation after mild COVID-19. A single record per CDR3 protein comes from TCRdb applying MiXCR to the 5' RACE reads. This table holds under 650,000 distinct CDR3 sequences, roughly 18% found once. Sequencing input: PBMCs or a T cell subset sorted from them (not recorded which). The origin of the receptors is an adult woman who had mild COVID-19 (a few samples of this study predate the infection). Cell type and time point are not known.

The table lists this clonotype with a count of one. The J gene is TRBJ1-3, the V gene TRBV12-3 or TRBV12-4; no definite D call. The CDR3 length is 16 residues. V was pared by 6 bases and J by 2 bases, with 17 bases between. The CDR3 spells CASRPTGGPTGNTIYF. The CDR3 DNA sequence: TGTGCCAGCAGACCTACCGGAGGGCCAACTGGAAACACCATATATTTT.

This clonotype has more than one count but fewer than ten. This chain connects TRBV6-6 to TRBJ1-3; unclear D gene. V lost 6 bases and J 0 bases, leaving 9 bases between the germline ends. CDR3 length: 14 residues. Germline V gives CDR1 MNHNY, CDR2 SVGAGI (reference sequence). In nucleotides, the CDR3 is TGTGCCAGCAGGAGACCGGACTCTGGAAACACCATATATTTT. Translated: CASRRPDSGNTIYF.

This clonotype showed up just a few times. The V and J genes are TRBV7-7 and TRBJ2-2; 9 positions match TRBD1. V shed 1 base, J shed 8 bases, and the junction held 5 bases outside the gene matches. CDR3 length equals 15 residues. Looked up from germline, CDR1 is SSHAT and CDR2 is FNYEAQ (reference sequence). Here the CDR3 reads CASSLGGTGQGELFF. The CDR3 coding sequence is TGTGCCAGCAGCTTAGGGGGGACAGGGCAAGGGGAGCTGTTTTTT.

This clonotype has a handful of counts. CDR3 nucleotides: TGTGCCAGCAGCCAAGAGGGACAGGCGGCCCCCTATGGCTACACCTTC. As protein: CASSQEGQAAPYGYTF. The chain couples TRBV3-1 to TRBJ1-2; TRBD1 matches at 8 bases. The CDR3 loop spans 16 amino acids. The germline CDR1 and CDR2 sequences are LGHDT and YNNKEL (reference sequence). J gave up 4 bases and V 0 bases, and 7 bases lay outside the gene matches.

Only a few counts were recorded for this clonotype. The chain combines TRBV6-2 or TRBV6-3 with TRBJ2-7; TRBD2 agrees at 10 bases. Trimming at V came to 5 bases and at J to 3 bases, leaving 10 bases not matched to a gene. The CDR3 is made up of 16 amino acids. Per germline, CDR1 MNHEY and CDR2 SVGEGT. The CDR3 loop reads CASSRRAGGHFYEQYF. CDR3 DNA sequence: TGTGCCAGCAGTAGGAGAGCGGGGGGGCATTTCTACGAGCAGTACTTC.

This chain's CDR3 is CASSSLRGERGTQYF. CDR3 DNA sequence: TGTGCCAGCAGCTCGCTCCGGGGCGAAAGAGGGACCCAGTACTTC. This sequence joins TRBV11-2 and TRBJ2-5; D assignment may be TRBD1 or TRBD2 (5 bases each). CDR1 and CDR2 from the germline V gene are SGHAT and FQNNGV. CDR3 length: 15 amino acids. Trimming left V 4 bases short and J 7 bases short, with 19 bases between. The variable domain in full, completed from reference TRBV11-2 and TRBJ2-5, reads EAGVAQSPRYKIIEKRQSVAFWCNPISGHATLYWYQQILGQGPKLLIQFQNNGVVDDSQLPKDRFSAERLKGVDSTLKIQPAKLEDSAVYLCASSSLRGERGTQYFGPGTRLLVL.

This clonotype came up a few times. The V and J genes are TRBV9 and TRBJ1-2; the match to TRBD1 covers 9 bases. The CDR3 sequence is 15 residues long. Germline V gene data show CDR1 as SGDLS and CDR2 as YYNGEE. The ends lost 4 bases at V and 7 bases at J; junction bases unmatched: 11. CDR3: CASSPRTGERSGYTF. The CDR3 DNA follows: TGTGCCAGCAGCCCAAGGACAGGGGAAAGATCTGGCTACACCTTC.

The chain uses TRBV20-1 and TRBJ1-3; unclear D gene. The germline CDR1 and CDR2 sequences are DFQATT and SNEGSKA (reference sequence). This CDR3 is 15 amino acids long. V lost 1 base, J lost 0 bases, and 10 bases lay in between. CDR3 protein: CSARGPDFSGNTIYF. DNA of the CDR3: TGCAGTGCTAGAGGGCCAGATTTCTCTGGAAACACCATATATTTT.

This chain links TRBV4-2 with TRBJ2-2, with D tentatively TRBD1 (6 bases). The CDR3 totals 17 residues. Germline assignment: CDR1 LGHNA and CDR2 YNFKEQ. Between the trimmed V and J ends, which lost 0 bases and 5 bases, there was a span of 16 bases. The CDR3: CASSQDVSGHGTGELFF. Written as DNA, the CDR3 is TGTGCCAGCAGCCAAGACGTGTCGGGACACGGTACCGGGGAGCTGTTTTTT.

The rearrangement joins TRBV10-2 to TRBJ2-1; 8 nucleotides agree with TRBD2. V dropped 0 bases and J dropped 4; count of bases not matched to a gene: 11. This CDR3 region has 18 residues. Germline loops: CDR1 WSHSY, CDR2 SAAADI. CDR3 DNA sequence: TGCGCCAGCAGTGAGTCGTTCGGGCGGGGGGAGCTATACAATGAGCAGTTCTTC. Protein product: CASSESFGRGELYNEQFF.

This clonotype was observed a single time. The genes are TRBV24-1 and TRBJ2-7; 10 bases map to TRBD1. Per the germline V gene, CDR1 is KGHDR and CDR2 is SFDVKD. The V and J ends lost 6 bases and 1 base, in that order; junction bases with no gene match: 8. The CDR3 covers 16 residues. The DNA of the CDR3 is TGTGCCACCAGTCCGGGGGGACAGGGGAATTCCTACGAGCAGTACTTC. This encodes CATSPGGQGNSYEQYF.

The CDR3 coding sequence is TGTGCCAGCAGCCCAAGGACAGGGGGCAACGAGCAGTACTTC. It is translated as CASSPRTGGNEQYF. The chain has TRBV11-2 and TRBJ2-7, with 11 nucleotides matching TRBD1. Germline CDR1 and CDR2: SGHAT and FQNNGV. The junction had 5 bases not matched to a gene; V was cut back by 5 bases and J by 5 bases. The CDR3 sequence is 14 residues long.

V and J are TRBV5-1 and TRBJ1-2; TRBD1 aligns across 7 bases. CDR1 SGHRS and CDR2 YFSETQ come from the germline V gene. V lost 0 bases to trimming and J lost 3 bases; unmatched junction nucleotides: 5. CDR3 size: 15 residues. The CDR3 DNA follows: TGCGCCAGCAGCTTGGATAGCGACAGGGACTATGGCTACACCTTC. Translating gives CASSLDSDRDYGYTF.

Only a few counts were recorded for this clonotype. The V gene is TRBV6-2 or TRBV6-3, the J gene TRBJ2-5, with TRBD1 identical over 9 bases. This CDR3 comprises 17 residues. V shed 6 bases, J shed 4 bases, and the junction held 15 bases outside the gene matches. Germline CDR1 reads MNHEY; CDR2 reads SVGEGT. The CDR3 sequence is CASRRPLRTGGGETQYF. The CDR3 coding sequence is TGTGCCAGCAGACGGCCTCTCCGAACAGGGGGCGGAGAGACCCAGTACTTC.

This clonotype was picked up a small number of times. This chain links TRBV10-3 with TRBJ2-5, with D tentatively TRBD1 (6 bases). The CDR3 spans 13 residues. CDR1 ENHRY and CDR2 SYGVKD come from the germline V gene. The V gene lost 3 bases and the J gene lost 7 bases, with 12 bases spanning the gap. CDR3 in amino acids: CAISEGRGGTQYF. The CDR3 nucleotides read TGTGCCATCAGTGAAGGCAGGGGCGGGACCCAGTACTTC.

The genes are TRBV24-1 and TRBJ2-1; D unresolved. Germline V gene data show CDR1 as KGHDR and CDR2 as SFDVKD. This CDR3 region has 16 residues. Trimming pared 4 bases from V and 0 bases from J, leaving 12 bases between. CDR3 sequence (DNA): TGTGCCACCAGTGACCCAGACTTCGACTCCTACAATGAGCAGTTCTTC. Its translation: CATSDPDFDSYNEQFF.

The chain employs TRBV12-3 or TRBV12-4 and TRBJ1-5; D uncertain. The CDR3 is 15 residues long. V was cut by 1 base and J by 2 bases, with 9 bases left in between. The CDR3 here is CASSLVSGGNQPQHF. CDR3 in DNA: TGTGCCAGCAGTTTAGTGTCAGGCGGCAATCAGCCCCAGCATTTT.

This chain joins TRBV2 and TRBJ2-3; D is undetermined. Germline V CDR1 and CDR2: SNHLY, FYNNEI. Between the trimmed V and J ends, which lost 8 bases and 4 bases, there was a span of 7 bases. The CDR3 is 11 amino acids. CDR3 nucleotides: TGTGCCAGCGCCGTGTCAGATACGCAGTATTTT. It encodes CASAVSDTQYF.

This clonotype was picked up a small number of times. V gene TRBV29-1 combines with J gene TRBJ2-7; D is unclear. V lost 4 bases to trimming and J lost 0 bases, with 7 bases between them. The CDR3 is 12 residues long. Looked up from germline, CDR1 is SQVTM and CDR2 is ANQGSEA. CDR3 DNA sequence: TGCAGCGTTGCCCAGGACTCCTACGAGCAGTACTTC. Translated: CSVAQDSYEQYF.

V gene TRBV14 combines with J gene TRBJ2-7; D perhaps matches TRBD1 (5 bases). Germline V lookup: CDR1 SGHDN, CDR2 FVKESK. This CDR3 has 14 residues. Trimming shortened V by 4 bases and J by 2 bases, and 12 bases separated the two germline ends. The CDR3 DNA is TGTGCCAGCAGCCGCTATTGGGGCGCCTACGAGCAGTACTTC. Translation gives CASSRYWGAYEQYF.

This clonotype was seen at least ten times. The chain employs TRBV3-1 and TRBJ1-1; 10 nucleotides agree with TRBD1. CDR3 length: 14 amino acids. The trim removed 3 bases at V and 6 bases at J, leaving 4 bases unmatched. Germline-derived CDR1 and CDR2 are LGHDT and YNNKEL (reference sequence). The CDR3 protein is CASSQGDRGSEAFF. CDR3 sequence (DNA): TGTGCCAGCAGCCAGGGGGACAGGGGATCTGAAGCTTTCTTT.

This sequence joins TRBV20-1 and TRBJ1-3; D call uncertain. The CDR3 sequence is 13 residues long. Germline CDR1 and CDR2: DFQATT and SNEGSKA (reference sequence). V shed 1 base and J shed 4 bases, with 8 bases lying between them. The CDR3 spells CSARAGMGNTIYF. In DNA, the CDR3 is TGCAGTGCTAGAGCCGGGATGGGAAACACCATATATTTT.

This clonotype has a count of ten or more. The J gene is TRBJ1-5, the V gene TRBV7-9, with unresolved D. Trimming removed 1 base from V and 5 bases from J, with 6 bases in between. This CDR3 comprises 13 residues. Germline-derived CDR1 and CDR2 are SEHNR and FQNEAQ (reference sequence). As DNA, the CDR3 is TGTGCCAGCAGCTTAGGAGGCGATCAGCCCCAGCATTTT. It is translated as CASSLGGDQPQHF.

This clonotype was seen a handful of times. The chain couples TRBV29-1 to TRBJ2-3, with TRBD2 identical over 10 bases. J was trimmed by 2 bases and V by 0 bases; bases with no gene match: 8. Per the germline V gene, CDR1 is SQVTM and CDR2 is ANQGSEA. CDR3 length: 17 residues. The CDR3 region is CSVEDVGGLALTDTQYF. The DNA for the CDR3 is TGCAGCGTTGAAGATGTTGGGGGACTAGCGCTCACAGATACGCAGTATTTT.

The rearrangement links TRBV18 to TRBJ2-3; 10 positions agree with TRBD2. Per germline, CDR1 KGHSH and CDR2 LQKENI. The CDR3 has 15 amino acids. V dropped 4 bases and J dropped 4; count of bases not matched to a gene: 5. The CDR3 DNA follows: TGTGCCAGCTCACTCACTAGCGGGGTGGCAGATACGCAGTATTTT. Its protein is CASSLTSGVADTQYF.

As regards this clonotype: One end of the junction varies from germline; a read error may be responsible. The chain joins TRBV7-9 to TRBJ2-7; 7 nucleotides agree with TRBD2. The CDR3 extends over 14 amino acids. CDR1 SEHNR and CDR2 FQNEAQ come from the germline V gene (reference sequence). CDR3 nucleotide sequence: TGTGTCAGCAGCCAAGCGGGGCCTGTGGACGAGCAGTACTTC. Its protein is CVSSQAGPVDEQYF.

The V call is TRBV5-1, the J call TRBJ2-1; 14 nucleotides line up with TRBD2. The CDR3 covers 15 residues. The germline gives CDR1 SGHRS, CDR2 YFSETQ. V lost 3 bases and J lost 10; bases outside the gene matches: 6. CDR3 nucleotides: TGCGCCAGCAGCTCGACTAGCGGGGGGGCCCTCGAGCAGTTCTTC. Protein product: CASSSTSGGALEQFF. The full variable domain, completed using reference TRBV5-1 and TRBJ2-1, is KAGVTQTPRYLIKTRGQQVTLSCSPISGHRSVSWYQQTPGQGLQFLFEYFSETQRNKGNFPGRFSGRQFSNSRSEMNVSTLELGDSALYLCASSSTSGGALEQFFGPGTRLTVL.